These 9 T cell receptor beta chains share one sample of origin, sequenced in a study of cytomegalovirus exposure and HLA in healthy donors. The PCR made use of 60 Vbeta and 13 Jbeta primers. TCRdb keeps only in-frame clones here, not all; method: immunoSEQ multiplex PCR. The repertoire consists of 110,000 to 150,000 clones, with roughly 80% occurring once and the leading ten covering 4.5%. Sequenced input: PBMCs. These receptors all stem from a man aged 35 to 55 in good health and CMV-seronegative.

This CDR3 reads CASSLGGYEQYF. CDR3 DNA: TGTGCCAGCAGTTTAGGGGGGTACGAGCAGTACTTC. V gene TRBV27 combines with J gene TRBJ2-5, with a tentative D call TRBD2 (6 bases). The DNA matches TRBJ2-7 better at its end, which makes the J call doubtful. Germline lookup yields CDR1 MNHEY and CDR2 SMNVEV (reference sequence). The CDR3 is 12 amino acids.

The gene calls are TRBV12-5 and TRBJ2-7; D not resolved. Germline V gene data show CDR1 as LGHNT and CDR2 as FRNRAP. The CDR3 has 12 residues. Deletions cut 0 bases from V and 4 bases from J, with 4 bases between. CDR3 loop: CASGLVLYEQYF. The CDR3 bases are TGTGCTAGTGGTTTGGTACTATACGAGCAGTACTTC.

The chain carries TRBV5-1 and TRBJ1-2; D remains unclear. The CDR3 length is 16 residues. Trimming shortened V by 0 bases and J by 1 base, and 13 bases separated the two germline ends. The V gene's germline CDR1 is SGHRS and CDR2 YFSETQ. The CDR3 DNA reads TGCGCCAGCAGCTTGGGACACGCAGGTCTTAACTATGGCTACACCTTC. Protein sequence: CASSLGHAGLNYGYTF.

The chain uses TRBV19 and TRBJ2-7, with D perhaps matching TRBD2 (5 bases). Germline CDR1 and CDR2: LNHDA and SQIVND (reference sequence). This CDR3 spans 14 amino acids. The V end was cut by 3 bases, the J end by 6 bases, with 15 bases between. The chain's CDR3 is CASSIEAAVGEQYF. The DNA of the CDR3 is TGTGCCAGTAGTATCGAGGCAGCGGTAGGCGAGCAGTACTTC.

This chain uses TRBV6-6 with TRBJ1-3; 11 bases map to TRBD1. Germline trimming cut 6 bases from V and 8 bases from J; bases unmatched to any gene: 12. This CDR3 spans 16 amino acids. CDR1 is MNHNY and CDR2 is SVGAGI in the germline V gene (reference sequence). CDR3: CASRSLGQGDSDTIYF. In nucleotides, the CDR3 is TGTGCCAGCAGGTCCCTGGGACAGGGGGACTCGGACACCATATATTTT.

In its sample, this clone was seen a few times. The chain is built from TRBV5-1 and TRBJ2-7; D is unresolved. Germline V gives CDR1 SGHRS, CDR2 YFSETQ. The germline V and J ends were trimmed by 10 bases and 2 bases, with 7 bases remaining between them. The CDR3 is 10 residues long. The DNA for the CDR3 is TGCGCCGGGCCGGCCTACGAGCAGTACTTC. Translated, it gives CAGPAYEQYF.

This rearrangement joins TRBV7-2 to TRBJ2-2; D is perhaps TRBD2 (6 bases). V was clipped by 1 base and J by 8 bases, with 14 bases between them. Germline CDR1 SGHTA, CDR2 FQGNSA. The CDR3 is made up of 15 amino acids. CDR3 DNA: TGTGCCAGCAGCTTAGTACGGAGGGAAGGAGGGGAGCTGTTTTTT. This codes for CASSLVRREGGELFF. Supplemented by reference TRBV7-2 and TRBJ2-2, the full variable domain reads GAGVSQSPSNKVTEKGKDVELRCDPISGHTALYWYRQSLGQGLEFLIYFQGNSAPDKSGLPSDRFSAERTGGSVSTLTIQRTQQEDSAVYLCASSLVRREGGELFFGEGSRLTVL.

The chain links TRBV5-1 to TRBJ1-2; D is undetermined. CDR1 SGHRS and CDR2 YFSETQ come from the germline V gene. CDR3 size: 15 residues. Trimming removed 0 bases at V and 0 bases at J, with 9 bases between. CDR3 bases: TGCGCCAGCAGCTTGGACGCAGGTTCTAACTATGGCTACACCTTC. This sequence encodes CASSLDAGSNYGYTF.

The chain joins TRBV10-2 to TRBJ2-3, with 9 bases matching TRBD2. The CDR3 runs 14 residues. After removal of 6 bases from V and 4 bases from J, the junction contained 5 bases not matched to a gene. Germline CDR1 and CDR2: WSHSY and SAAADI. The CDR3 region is CASRGGGAADTQYF. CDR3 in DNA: TGCGCCAGCAGGGGCGGGGGGGCCGCAGATACGCAGTATTTT.